This T cell receptor (beta chain) was recovered during a study of blood T cell repertoires in COVID-19. This CDR3 region has 13 residues. V was pared by 0 bases and J by 7 bases, with 4 bases between. Germline CDR1 and CDR2: LGHNA and YSLEER. Libraries were prepared by immunoSEQ multiplex PCR; TCRdb keeps only in-frame clonotypes and omits some of them. This table has some 330,000 clones, around 92% appearing once. The sequence came from a woman younger than 45 with COVID-19, enrolled during active disease. The gene calls are TRBV4-3 and TRBJ1-6; D remains unclear. Sequencing was done on a sample of peripheral blood. This chain's CDR3 is CASSQDTNSPLHF. For the CDR3, the DNA is TGCGCCAGCAGCCAAGATACAAATTCACCCCTCCACTTT.